This TCR beta chain was recorded in a study of blood T cell repertoires in COVID-19. In the study overall: COVID-19 samples from acute and convalescent phases originated in the United States, Italy and Spain. In each case, the material was cDNA or gDNA derived from T cells, B-cell-depleted T cells, or PBMCs.

The Seattle site enrolled patients during active infection and followed them longitudinally. In the original processing: Amplified reference gene primers provided the basis for estimating nucleated cell counts. This table comes from immunoSEQ multiplex PCR, and its TCRdb copy is limited to in-frame clones, with some not included. From that table come the V and J calls and clone size; the DNA was used to work out D and trimming. Among 200,000 to 250,000 clones listed, just under 90% were seen once. This sequence originates from a man aged 25 to 45 with COVID-19, enrolled during active disease. Sequenced sample: peripheral blood.

CDR3 sequence: CASSLGSGRAYNEQFF. The CDR3 DNA sequence: TGTGCCAGCAGCTTGGGTAGCGGGAGGGCCTACAATGAGCAGTTCTTC. This chain joins TRBV5-4 and TRBJ2-1; 11 nucleotides match TRBD2. The CDR3 is 16 amino acids. The V segment lost 0 bases and the J segment 2 bases; nucleotides outside the gene matches: 1. Germline lookup yields CDR1 SGHNT and CDR2 YYREEE (reference sequence).